One sample yielded the 30 T cell receptor beta chains listed below, sequenced in a study of monozygotic twins with inflammatory bowel disease. TCRdb reanalyzed the 5' RACE reads, giving one entry per CDR3 protein sequence and no DNA. Recorded here are tens of thousands of distinct CDR3 sequences; the top ten clones represent less than 8%. The sample taken for sequencing was blood. These receptors originate from a human donor with ulcerative colitis or Crohn's disease, or a healthy co-twin of an affected twin (not recorded which).

The chain has TRBV5-1 and TRBJ2-5. The CDR3 totals 15 residues. Germline CDR1 and CDR2: SGHRS and YFSETQ. The CDR3 region is CASSLAEGVDETQYF.

This rearrangement joins TRBV7-8 to TRBJ2-7; TCRdb lists TRBD2, though no DNA is available to test this call. Germline V gene data show CDR1 as SGHVS and CDR2 as FQNEAQ. The CDR3 spans 15 residues. The CDR3 protein is CASSLVYSGTYEQYF.

The chain combines TRBV20-1 with TRBJ1-4. CDR3 length: 15 amino acids. CDR1 and CDR2 from the germline V gene are DFQATT and SNEGSKA (reference sequence). The CDR3 is CSARKVAGRIEKLFF.

The V and J genes are TRBV10-3 and TRBJ2-4; the D call from TCRdb, TRBD1, cannot be confirmed without DNA. The CDR3 contains 18 residues. The germline CDR1 and CDR2 sequences are ENHRY and SYGVKD. This CDR3 is CAISPGTGISEAKNIQYF.

The rearrangement links TRBV29-1 to TRBJ1-1. Germline V gene sequence: CDR1 SQVTM, CDR2 ANQGSEA. CDR3 length equals 14 residues. The CDR3 here is CSVEPQIQNTEAFF.

This chain links TRBV9 with TRBJ1-1. CDR1 is SGDLS and CDR2 is YYNGEE in the germline V gene. This CDR3 spans 14 amino acids. CDR3: CASSVEVGSTEAFF.

The chain employs TRBV18 and TRBJ1-5; no DNA is available, so the TRBD1 call from TCRdb remains unchecked. Germline values: CDR1 KGHSH, CDR2 LQKENI. The CDR3 is made up of 17 amino acids. CDR3: CASSPQWTGTHRQPQHF.

The rearrangement joins TRBV5-1 to TRBJ2-1. Looked up from germline, CDR1 is SGHRS and CDR2 is YFSETQ. The CDR3 covers 13 residues. CDR3 residues: CASSFGLRSEQFF.

The chain uses TRBV7-6 and TRBJ2-1. The CDR3 is 13 residues long. CDR1 is SGHVS, CDR2 FNYEAQ, per germline. This CDR3 is CASSSIGGNEQFF.

This chain connects TRBV7-6 to TRBJ1-1. Looked up from germline, CDR1 is SGHVS and CDR2 is FNYEAQ. The CDR3 has 16 amino acids. CDR3 amino acids: CASSPGLEGGDTEAFF.

The rearrangement uses TRBV29-1 and TRBJ2-5; TCRdb's D call, TRBD1, is unchecked because there is no DNA. Per the germline V gene, CDR1 is SQVTM and CDR2 is ANQGSEA. CDR3 length: 12 amino acids. CDR3 residues: CSVAGDGETQYF.

The chain couples TRBV9 to TRBJ2-7; the TCRdb D gene call, TRBD1, has no DNA to confirm it. This CDR3 has 14 amino acids. The germline gives CDR1 SGDLS, CDR2 YYNGEE. The CDR3 spells CASSVGGPLDEQYF.

The chain recombines TRBV5-1 with TRBJ2-1. This CDR3 spans 13 amino acids. The germline gives CDR1 SGHRS, CDR2 YFSETQ. CDR3 sequence: CATHGGPYNEQFF.

This chain uses TRBV14 with TRBJ2-7. Per the germline V gene, CDR1 is SGHDN and CDR2 is FVKESK. This CDR3 has 13 amino acids. CDR3 region: CASSQDSAYEQYF.

The chain combines TRBV5-1 with TRBJ2-2; absent DNA, TCRdb's TRBD1 call cannot be checked. Germline values: CDR1 SGHRS, CDR2 YFSETQ. CDR3 length equals 13 residues. CDR3 amino acids: CASRRQDTGELFF.

CDR3 sequence: CSVRQGANEQFF. The chain couples TRBV29-1 to TRBJ2-1; TCRdb's D gene call, TRBD1, goes unchecked for lack of DNA. CDR1 and CDR2 from the germline V gene are SQVTM and ANQGSEA. The CDR3 totals 12 residues.

The chain employs TRBV6-1 and TRBJ1-1. CDR1 and CDR2 from the germline V gene are MNHNS and SASEGT. The CDR3 is 15 residues long. CDR3: CASRDSQVFYTEAFF.

The gene calls are TRBV12-5 and TRBJ1-1. CDR3 length: 12 residues. Germline CDR1 is LGHNT and CDR2 is FRNRAP. Here the CDR3 reads CASSPGPTEAFF.

The chain carries TRBV20-1 and TRBJ2-7; the TCRdb D gene call, TRBD1, has no DNA to confirm it. The CDR3 is made up of 14 amino acids. Germline V gives CDR1 DFQATT, CDR2 SNEGSKA (reference sequence). CDR3 sequence reads: CSVPARGPPYEQYF.

The chain employs TRBV5-1 and TRBJ1-4; the TCRdb call, TRBD1, lacks DNA for checking. The CDR3 sequence is 14 residues long. Germline CDR1 and CDR2: SGHRS and YFSETQ. The CDR3 protein is CASRTGTGKEKLFF.

V usage is TRBV20-1 and J usage is TRBJ2-7; checking the TCRdb D call of TRBD2 is not possible without DNA. There are 13 residues in the CDR3. The germline V gene encodes CDR1 DFQATT and CDR2 SNEGSKA (reference sequence). CDR3 amino acids: CSARSGGMSEQYF.

The chain carries TRBV10-1 and TRBJ2-2. The CDR3 contains 19 residues. Germline V gives CDR1 WNHNN, CDR2 SYGVQD (reference sequence). The CDR3 loop reads CASSAQDWVTEAPYGELFF.

This sequence joins TRBV7-9 and TRBJ2-7. CDR3 length: 15 residues. Germline V gene data show CDR1 as SEHNR and CDR2 as FQNEAQ (reference sequence). CDR3: CASSSTGKRAYEQYF.

This chain joins TRBV4-1 and TRBJ1-6; TCRdb selects TRBD1, and the lack of DNA leaves this call unchecked. The V gene's germline CDR1 is MGHRA and CDR2 YSYEKL. This CDR3 has 16 residues. This CDR3 is CASSATAGTGNSPLHF.

The chain couples TRBV5-1 to TRBJ2-7. This CDR3 spans 13 amino acids. CDR1 is SGHRS, CDR2 YFSETQ, per germline. The CDR3 spells CASSLEVFYEQYF.

The chain combines TRBV5-1 with TRBJ2-2; lacking DNA, the TRBD2 call made by TCRdb goes unchecked. CDR1 SGHRS and CDR2 YFSETQ come from the germline V gene. The CDR3 loop spans 15 amino acids. This chain's CDR3 is CASSLSGSNTGELFF.

The chain joins TRBV4-1 to TRBJ1-1; TCRdb proposes TRBD1, but this gene call is untestable without DNA. Germline CDR1 reads MGHRA; CDR2 reads YSYEKL. This CDR3 contains 16 residues. This chain's CDR3 is CASSHQGFRRNTEAFF.

This chain connects TRBV5-1 to TRBJ1-6; as DNA is missing, the TRBD1 call by TCRdb cannot be tested. CDR1 is SGHRS, CDR2 YFSETQ, per germline. CDR3 length: 14 amino acids. The CDR3 spells CASSWDSGNSPLHF.

This rearrangement joins TRBV7-9 to TRBJ1-2; the D gene TCRdb calls, TRBD1, cannot be checked with no DNA. The CDR3 is 15 residues long. Germline assignment: CDR1 SEHNR and CDR2 FQNEAQ (reference sequence). The CDR3 loop reads CASSFLQGAGYGYTF.

The V and J genes are TRBV7-9 and TRBJ1-1. This CDR3 contains 13 residues. Germline loops: CDR1 SEHNR, CDR2 FQNEAQ (reference sequence). CDR3 sequence reads: CASSLRSETEAFF.